This T cell receptor beta chain was identified in a study of T cells in Graves' hyperthyroidism and ophthalmopathy. Study-wide points: Most expanded thyroid clonotypes above 0.001 also appeared in blood. In validation, the model predicted ophthalmopathy. These predictions came a median roughly 6 months before onset. Through a model of 13 V-J features, ophthalmopathy was separated from stable hyperthyroidism.

In this sample, this clonotype turned up a few times. Its cognate antigen is unknown. V lost 4 bases and J lost 1, with 19 bases in between. CDR3 size: 17 residues. Germline CDR1 is SGHDN and CDR2 is FVKESK. Stable Graves' hyperthyroidism denoted no ophthalmopathy progression over 18 months. What was amplified from RNA transcripts were TCR beta CDR3 regions. HTBI primers drove first-round RT-PCR of the TCR CDR3. A single record per CDR3 protein comes from TCRdb applying MiXCR to the multiplex PCR reads. There are around 700,000 distinct CDR3 sequences in the sample; approximately 36% occur only once, and around 30% lies in the top ten.

The chain links TRBV14 to TRBJ1-2; perhaps TRBD1 as D (6 bases). The TCR sequence derives from a woman between 40 and 50 years old with Graves' hyperthyroidism. Source material: blood. CDR3 residues: CASSPNFRRGFNYGYTF. CDR3 DNA sequence: TGTGCCAGCAGCCCTAATTTCCGCAGGGGATTTAACTATGGCTACACCTTC.